This is a list of T cell receptor beta chains from one sample in a study of cytomegalovirus exposure and HLA in healthy donors. The method was immunoSEQ multiplex PCR; TCRdb's version includes in-frame clones alone and lacks a portion of them. The sample includes 150,000 or so clones, over 65% of them seen just once. The sample was PBMCs. The source of these receptors is a woman between 40 and 55 years old in good health and CMV-seronegative. Both conserved end residues are part of each CDR3.

j_gene | v_gene | CDR3aa
TRBJ1-4 | TRBV6-1 | CASSSSPRVGKLFF
TRBJ1-6 | TRBV5-8 | CASSWSGSSYNSPLHF
TRBJ1-1 | TRBV10-3 | CAVGQPNTEAFF
TRBJ2-2 | TRBV9 | CASRRGQGDTGELFF
TRBJ2-3 | TRBV7-2 | CASSPGLLHTQYF
TRBJ2-5 | TRBV2 | CASSDPGQGVQETQYF
TRBJ2-3 | TRBV6-1 | CASSDAWTGEGTQYF
TRBJ1-2 | TRBV7-9 | CASSPEGDGYTF
TRBJ2-5 | TRBV5-4 | CASSPEPGQETQYF
TRBJ1-4 | TRBV5-1 | CASSLAAGGAGEKLFF
TRBJ2-7 | TRBV28 | CASRSAGPSYEQYF
TRBJ1-1 | TRBV5-1 | CASSFTGTEAFF
TRBJ1-6 | TRBV19 | CASRVRADGNNSPLHF
TRBJ2-7 | TRBV6-5 | CASSSSGGGKFEQYF
TRBJ2-7 | TRBV19 | CASSMKASGAYEQYF
TRBJ2-5 | TRBV27 | CASSTRVGAGETQYF
TRBJ1-2 | TRBV2 | CASSPGTGLWGYTF
TRBJ1-1 | TRBV11-3 | CASSFTGKNTEAFF
TRBJ2-2 | TRBV15 | CATSPRLAGGRTTGELFF
TRBJ1-1 | TRBV5-5 | CASSLGLRGNNVNTEAFF
TRBJ2-7 | TRBV5-1 | CASSATGQAAGEQYF
TRBJ2-3 | TRBV9 | CASSSEGTSGTDTQYF
TRBJ2-6 | TRBV28 | CASSLGGSGANVLTF
TRBJ1-2 | TRBV6-5 | CASSYRGANYGYIF
TRBJ2-7 | TRBV7-2 | CASSSTGNEQYF
TRBJ1-3 | TRBV2 | CATHSGNTIYF
TRBJ2-3 | TRBV29-1 | CSVVGTGESTDTQYF
TRBJ1-4 | TRBV7-8 | CASSLAMSRDRGPVNEKLFF
TRBJ2-3 | TRBV5-1 | CASSLVASGGDSGTQYF
TRBJ1-4 | TRBV10-3 | CAISSGQGTNEKLFF
TRBJ2-5 | TRBV5-1 | CASSWTSGSIWETQYF
TRBJ1-2 | TRBV30 | CAWGDMNSNYGYTF
TRBJ2-2 | TRBV28 | CASSWQGTGELFF
TRBJ2-3 | TRBV19 | CASRRSGFFTDTQYF
TRBJ1-1 | TRBV27 | CASSPTGQGLYEAFF
TRBJ1-2 | TRBV15 | CATSSGQGDGYTF
TRBJ2-3 | TRBV27 | CASRPLAVSTDTQYF
TRBJ2-1 | TRBV5-1 | CASSPEGDEQFF
TRBJ1-2 | TRBV27 | CASSLSTGPNYGYTF
TRBJ2-7 | TRBV28 | CASSSRDRGPYEQYF
TRBJ1-2 | TRBV2 | CASSYHTTGGGYTF
TRBJ2-3 | TRBV7-9 | CASSLPTFSGSLADTQYF
TRBJ2-1 | TRBV7-9 | CASSKGQAEVNEQFF
TRBJ1-5 | TRBV2 | CASSGGRGDQPQHF
TRBJ2-5 | TRBV9 | CASSVFAGRNQETQYF
TRBJ2-7 | TRBV7-2 | CASSLRGLAGDSYEQYF
TRBJ1-3 | TRBV7-9 | CASSLGRDGNTIYF
TRBJ2-2 | TRBV5-1 | CASSSRLAGTGELFF
TRBJ1-5 | TRBV6-1 | CASRATGGHQPQHF
TRBJ2-7 | TRBV5-1 | CASSAGQELKKQYF
TRBJ2-2 | TRBV7-6 | CASSFGTPENTGELFF